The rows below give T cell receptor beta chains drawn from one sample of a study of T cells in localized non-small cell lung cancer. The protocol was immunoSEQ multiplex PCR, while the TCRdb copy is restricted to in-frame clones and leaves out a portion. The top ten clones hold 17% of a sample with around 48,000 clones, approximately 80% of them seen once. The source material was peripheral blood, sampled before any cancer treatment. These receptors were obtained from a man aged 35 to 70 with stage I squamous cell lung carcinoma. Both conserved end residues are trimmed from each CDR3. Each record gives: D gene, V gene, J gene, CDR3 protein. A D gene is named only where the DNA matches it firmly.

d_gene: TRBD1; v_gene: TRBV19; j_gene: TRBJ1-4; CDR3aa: ASSPTGQGEKLF
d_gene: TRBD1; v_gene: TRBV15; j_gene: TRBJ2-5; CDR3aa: ATSRDRQTQY
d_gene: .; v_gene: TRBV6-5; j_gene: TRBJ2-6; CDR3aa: ASSSRGQSGANVLT
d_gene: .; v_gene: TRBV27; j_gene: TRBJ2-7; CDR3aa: ASSSSTGRQY
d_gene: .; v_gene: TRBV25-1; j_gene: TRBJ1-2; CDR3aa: ASSEFHSTIGNGYT
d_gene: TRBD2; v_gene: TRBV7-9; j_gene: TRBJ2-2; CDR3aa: ASSRTKRGNLANTGELF
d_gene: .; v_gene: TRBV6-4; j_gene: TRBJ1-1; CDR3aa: ASSDSGGGAF
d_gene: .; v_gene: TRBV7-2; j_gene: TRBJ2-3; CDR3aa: ASSLAASLGDTQY
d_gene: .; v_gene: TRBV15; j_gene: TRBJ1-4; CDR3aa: ATSRDQGEKLF
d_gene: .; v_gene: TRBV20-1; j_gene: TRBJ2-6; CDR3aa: SANGANVLT
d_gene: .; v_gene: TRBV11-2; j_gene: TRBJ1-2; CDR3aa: ASSLAGYGYT
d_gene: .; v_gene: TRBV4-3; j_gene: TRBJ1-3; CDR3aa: ASSQDLGGGHSGNTIY
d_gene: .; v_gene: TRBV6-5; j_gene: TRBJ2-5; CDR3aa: ASSEGSWETQY
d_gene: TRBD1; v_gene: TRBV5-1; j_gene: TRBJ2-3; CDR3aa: ASSLATGADTQY
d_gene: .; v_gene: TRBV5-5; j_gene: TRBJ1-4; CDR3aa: VSSLRRNNEKLF
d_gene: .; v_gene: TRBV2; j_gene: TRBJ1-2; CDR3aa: ASSPVVGNYGYT
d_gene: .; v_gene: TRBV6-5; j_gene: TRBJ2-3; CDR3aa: ASSYSTPAADTQY
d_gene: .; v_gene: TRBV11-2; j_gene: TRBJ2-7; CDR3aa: ASSLGQASSYEQY
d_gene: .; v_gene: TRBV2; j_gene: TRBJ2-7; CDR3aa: ASSPSYEQY
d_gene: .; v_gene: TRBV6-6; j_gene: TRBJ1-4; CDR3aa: ASSGRGGNEKLF
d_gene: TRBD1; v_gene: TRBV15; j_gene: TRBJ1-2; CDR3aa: ATSPGTGPSYGYT
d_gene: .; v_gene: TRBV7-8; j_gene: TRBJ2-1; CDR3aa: ASSFTGPLEQF
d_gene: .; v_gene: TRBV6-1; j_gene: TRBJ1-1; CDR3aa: ASGWGQNTEAF
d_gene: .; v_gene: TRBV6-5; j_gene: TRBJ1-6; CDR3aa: ASSNGLRSPLH
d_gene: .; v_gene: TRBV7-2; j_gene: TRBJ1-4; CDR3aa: ASSSRPINEKLF
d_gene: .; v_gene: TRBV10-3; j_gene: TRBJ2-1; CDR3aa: AISGVGANEQF
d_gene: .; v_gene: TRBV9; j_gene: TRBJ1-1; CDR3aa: ASSVAGRAGTEAF
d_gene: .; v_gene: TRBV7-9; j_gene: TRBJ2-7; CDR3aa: ASAGGHEQY